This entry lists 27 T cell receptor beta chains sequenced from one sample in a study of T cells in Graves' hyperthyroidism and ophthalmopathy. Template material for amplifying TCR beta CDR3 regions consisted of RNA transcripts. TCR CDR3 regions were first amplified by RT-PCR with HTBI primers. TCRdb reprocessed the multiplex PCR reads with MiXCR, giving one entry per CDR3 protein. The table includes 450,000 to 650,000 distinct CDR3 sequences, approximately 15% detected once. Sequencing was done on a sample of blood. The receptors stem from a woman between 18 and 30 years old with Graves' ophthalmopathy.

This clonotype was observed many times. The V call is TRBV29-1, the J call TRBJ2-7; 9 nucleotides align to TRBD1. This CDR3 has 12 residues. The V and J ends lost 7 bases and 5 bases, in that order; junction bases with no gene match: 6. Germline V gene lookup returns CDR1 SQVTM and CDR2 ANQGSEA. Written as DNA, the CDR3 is TGCAGCGCATGGGGACAGGGTGACGAGCAGTACTTC. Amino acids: CSAWGQGDEQYF.

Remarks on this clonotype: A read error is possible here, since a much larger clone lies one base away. The CDR3 region has the DNA TGTGCCAGCAGTTACCCCGTTTATGACTACACCTTC. Translating it yields CASSYPVYDYTF. J is TRBJ1-2 and V is TRBV6-9, with D hard to call. This CDR3 comprises 12 residues. Germline CDR1 and CDR2: MNHGY and SVAAGI.

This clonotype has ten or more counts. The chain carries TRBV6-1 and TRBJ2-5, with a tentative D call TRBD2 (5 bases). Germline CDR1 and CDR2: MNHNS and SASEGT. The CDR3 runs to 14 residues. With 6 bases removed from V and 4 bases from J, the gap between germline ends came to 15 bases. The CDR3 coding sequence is TGTGCCAGCAGGGACTCTTACGTGGTAGAGACCCAGTACTTC. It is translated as CASRDSYVVETQYF.

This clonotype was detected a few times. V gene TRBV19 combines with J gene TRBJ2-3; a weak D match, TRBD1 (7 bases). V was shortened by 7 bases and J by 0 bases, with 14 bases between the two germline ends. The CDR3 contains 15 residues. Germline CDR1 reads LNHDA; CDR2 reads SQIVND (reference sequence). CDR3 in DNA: TGTGCCAGTACCCCAGGGGGGCATAGCACAGATACGCAGTATTTT. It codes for CASTPGGHSTDTQYF.

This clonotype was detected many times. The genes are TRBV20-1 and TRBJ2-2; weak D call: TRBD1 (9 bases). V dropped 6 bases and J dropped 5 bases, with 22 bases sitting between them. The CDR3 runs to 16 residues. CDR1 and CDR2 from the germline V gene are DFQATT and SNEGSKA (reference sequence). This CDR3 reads CSAQGAGRARTGELFF. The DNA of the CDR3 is TGCAGTGCACAGGGGGCCGGGAGGGCGCGGACCGGGGAGCTGTTTTTT.

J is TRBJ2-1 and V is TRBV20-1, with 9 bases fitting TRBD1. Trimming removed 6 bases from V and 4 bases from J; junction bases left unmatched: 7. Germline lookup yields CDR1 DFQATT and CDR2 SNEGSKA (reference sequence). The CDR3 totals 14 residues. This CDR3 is CSAPGTGSYNEQFF. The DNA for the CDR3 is TGCAGTGCCCCGGGGACAGGGAGTTACAATGAGCAGTTCTTC.

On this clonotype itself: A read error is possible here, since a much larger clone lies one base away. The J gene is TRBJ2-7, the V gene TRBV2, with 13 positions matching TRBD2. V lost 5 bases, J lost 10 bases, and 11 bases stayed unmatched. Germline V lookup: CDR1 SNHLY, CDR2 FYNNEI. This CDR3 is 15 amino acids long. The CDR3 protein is CASSTRTSGSEPQYF. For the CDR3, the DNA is TGTGCCAGCAGTACTCGGACTAGCGGGAGTGAGCCCCAGTACTTC. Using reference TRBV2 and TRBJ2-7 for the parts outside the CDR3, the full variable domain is EPEVTQTPSHQVTQMGQEVILRCVPISNHLYFYWYRQILGQKVEFLVSFYNNEISEKSEIFDDQFSVERPDGSNFTLKIRSTKLEDSAMYFCASSTRTSGSEPQYFGPGTRLTVT.

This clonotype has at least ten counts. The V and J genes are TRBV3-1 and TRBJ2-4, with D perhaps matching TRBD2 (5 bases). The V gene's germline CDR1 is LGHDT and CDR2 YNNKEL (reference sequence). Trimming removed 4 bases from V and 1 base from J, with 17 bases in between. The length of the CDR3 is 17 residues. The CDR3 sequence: CASSPSRGLGAKNIQYF. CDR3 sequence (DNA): TGTGCCAGCAGCCCATCGAGAGGGCTGGGGGCCAAAAACATTCAGTACTTC.

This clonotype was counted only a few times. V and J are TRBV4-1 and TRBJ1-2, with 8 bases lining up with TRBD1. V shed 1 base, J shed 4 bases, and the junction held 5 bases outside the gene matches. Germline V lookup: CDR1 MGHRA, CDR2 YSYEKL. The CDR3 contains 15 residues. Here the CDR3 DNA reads TGCGCCAGCAGCCAAGGGGACAGGCCAGCCTATGGCTACACCTTC. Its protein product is CASSQGDRPAYGYTF.

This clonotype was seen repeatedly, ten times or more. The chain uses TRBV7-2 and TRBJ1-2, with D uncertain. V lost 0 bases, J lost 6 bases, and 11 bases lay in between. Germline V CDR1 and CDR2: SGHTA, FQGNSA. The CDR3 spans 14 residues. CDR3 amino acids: CASSLAAETNGYTF. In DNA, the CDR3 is TGTGCCAGCAGCTTAGCGGCAGAAACTAATGGCTACACCTTC.

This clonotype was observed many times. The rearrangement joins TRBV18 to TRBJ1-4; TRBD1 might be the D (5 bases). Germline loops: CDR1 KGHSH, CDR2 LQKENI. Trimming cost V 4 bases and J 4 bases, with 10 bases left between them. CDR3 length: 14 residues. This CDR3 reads CASSQGLHNEKLFF. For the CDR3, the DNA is TGTGCCAGCTCACAGGGACTGCATAATGAAAAACTGTTTTTT.

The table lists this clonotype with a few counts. CDR3 in amino acids: CASSPLAGRFANTGELFF. The CDR3 bases are TGTGCCAGCAGTCCGCTAGCGGGAAGGTTTGCGAACACCGGGGAGCTGTTTTTT. V and J are TRBV2 and TRBJ2-2, with 9 bases identical to TRBD2. CDR3 length: 18 amino acids. CDR1 and CDR2 (germline): SNHLY, FYNNEI. The V gene end was trimmed by 5 bases and the J gene end by 0 bases; junction bases not matched to a gene: 10.

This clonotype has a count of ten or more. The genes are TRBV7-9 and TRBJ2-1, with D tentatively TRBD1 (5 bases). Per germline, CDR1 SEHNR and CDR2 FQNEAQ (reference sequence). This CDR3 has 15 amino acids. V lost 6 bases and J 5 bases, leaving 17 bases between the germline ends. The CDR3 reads CASRFTSGAHNEQFF. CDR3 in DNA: TGTGCCAGCAGGTTTACCAGTGGGGCCCACAATGAGCAGTTCTTC.

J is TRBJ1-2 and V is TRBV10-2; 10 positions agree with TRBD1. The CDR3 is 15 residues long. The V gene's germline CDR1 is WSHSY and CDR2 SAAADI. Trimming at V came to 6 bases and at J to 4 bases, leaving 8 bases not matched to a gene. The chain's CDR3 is CASRIDRGPVYGYTF. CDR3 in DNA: TGCGCCAGCAGGATTGACAGGGGGCCGGTCTATGGCTACACCTTC.

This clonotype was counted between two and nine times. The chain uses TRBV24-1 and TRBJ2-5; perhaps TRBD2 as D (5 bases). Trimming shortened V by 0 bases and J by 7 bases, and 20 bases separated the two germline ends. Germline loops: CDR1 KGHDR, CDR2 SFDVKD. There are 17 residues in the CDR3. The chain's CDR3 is CATSDLHGPVIGGTQYF. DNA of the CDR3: TGTGCCACCAGTGATTTGCATGGGCCGGTGATAGGAGGGACCCAGTACTTC.

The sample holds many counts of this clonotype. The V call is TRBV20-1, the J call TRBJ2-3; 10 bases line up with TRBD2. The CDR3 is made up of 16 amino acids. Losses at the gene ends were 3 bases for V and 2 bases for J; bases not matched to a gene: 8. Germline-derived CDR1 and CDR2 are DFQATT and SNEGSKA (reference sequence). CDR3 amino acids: CSARGRTSGFTDTQYF. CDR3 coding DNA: TGCAGTGCTAGGGGACGGACTAGCGGTTTCACAGATACGCAGTATTTT.

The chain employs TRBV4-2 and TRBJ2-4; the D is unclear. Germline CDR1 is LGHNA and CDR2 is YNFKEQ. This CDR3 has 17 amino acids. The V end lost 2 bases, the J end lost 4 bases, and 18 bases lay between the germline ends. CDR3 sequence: CASSQFGPRTAKNIQYF. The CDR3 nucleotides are TGTGCCAGCAGCCAATTCGGTCCCCGGACCGCTAAAAACATTCAGTACTTC.

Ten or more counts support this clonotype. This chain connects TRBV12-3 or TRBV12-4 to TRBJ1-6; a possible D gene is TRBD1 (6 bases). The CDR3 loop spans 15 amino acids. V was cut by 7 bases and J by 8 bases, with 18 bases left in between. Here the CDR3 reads CASTLGRGLDSPLHF. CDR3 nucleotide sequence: TGTGCCAGCACTTTGGGCCGGGGGCTTGATTCACCCCTCCACTTT.

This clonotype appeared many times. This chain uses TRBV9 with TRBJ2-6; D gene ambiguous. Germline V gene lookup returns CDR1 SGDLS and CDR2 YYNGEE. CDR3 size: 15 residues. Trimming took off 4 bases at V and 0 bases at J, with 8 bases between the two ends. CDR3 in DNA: TGTGCCAGCAGCCCATCGGCCTCTGGGGCCAACGTCCTGACTTTC. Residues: CASSPSASGANVLTF.

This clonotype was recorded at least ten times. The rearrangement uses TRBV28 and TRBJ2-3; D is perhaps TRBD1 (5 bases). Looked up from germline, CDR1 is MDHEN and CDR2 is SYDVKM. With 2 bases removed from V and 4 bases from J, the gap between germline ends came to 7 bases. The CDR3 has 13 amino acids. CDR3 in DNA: TGTGCCAGCAGTTTACTAGGGGCAGATACGCAGTATTTT. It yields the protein CASSLLGADTQYF.

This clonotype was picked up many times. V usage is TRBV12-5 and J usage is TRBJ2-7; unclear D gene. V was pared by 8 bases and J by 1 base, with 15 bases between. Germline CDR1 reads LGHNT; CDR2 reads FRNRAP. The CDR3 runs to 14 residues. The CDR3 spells CASMIGSQSYEQYF. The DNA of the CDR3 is TGTGCTAGTATGATCGGCTCTCAGTCCTACGAGCAGTACTTC.

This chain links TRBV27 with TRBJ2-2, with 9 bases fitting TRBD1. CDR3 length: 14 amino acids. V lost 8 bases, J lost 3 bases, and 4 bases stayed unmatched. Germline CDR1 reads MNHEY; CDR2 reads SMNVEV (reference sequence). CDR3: CASRDRAHTGELFF. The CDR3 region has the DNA TGTGCCAGCCGGGACAGGGCACACACCGGGGAGCTGTTTTTT.

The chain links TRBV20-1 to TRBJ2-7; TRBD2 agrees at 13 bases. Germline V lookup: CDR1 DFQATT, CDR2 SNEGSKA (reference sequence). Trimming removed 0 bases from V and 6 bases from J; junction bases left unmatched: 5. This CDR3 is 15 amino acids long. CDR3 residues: CSARETSGRAIEQYF. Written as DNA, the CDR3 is TGCAGTGCTAGAGAAACTAGCGGGAGGGCCATCGAGCAGTACTTC.

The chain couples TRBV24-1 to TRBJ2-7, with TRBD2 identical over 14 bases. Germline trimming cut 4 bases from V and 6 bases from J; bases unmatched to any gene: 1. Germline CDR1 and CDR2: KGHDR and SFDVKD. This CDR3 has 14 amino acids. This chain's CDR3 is CATSDGTSGSEQYF. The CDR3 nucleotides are TGTGCCACCAGTGACGGGACTAGCGGGAGCGAGCAGTACTTC.

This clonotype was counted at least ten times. The CDR3 protein is CASRGRLAGEGLAKNIQYF. CDR3 in DNA: TGTGCCAGCAGGGGGCGACTAGCGGGAGAGGGCCTAGCCAAAAACATTCAGTACTTC. The chain employs TRBV2 and TRBJ2-4; 12 nucleotides agree with TRBD2. V lost 6 bases, J lost 0 bases, and 12 bases stayed unmatched. The CDR3 is 19 amino acids. Germline loops: CDR1 SNHLY, CDR2 FYNNEI.

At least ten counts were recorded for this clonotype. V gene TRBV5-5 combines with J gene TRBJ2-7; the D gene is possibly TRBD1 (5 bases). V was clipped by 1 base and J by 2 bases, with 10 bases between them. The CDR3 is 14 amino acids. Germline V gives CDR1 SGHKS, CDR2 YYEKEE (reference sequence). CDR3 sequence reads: CASSLTGNPYEQYF. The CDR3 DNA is TGTGCCAGCAGCTTGACAGGAAATCCCTACGAGCAGTACTTC.

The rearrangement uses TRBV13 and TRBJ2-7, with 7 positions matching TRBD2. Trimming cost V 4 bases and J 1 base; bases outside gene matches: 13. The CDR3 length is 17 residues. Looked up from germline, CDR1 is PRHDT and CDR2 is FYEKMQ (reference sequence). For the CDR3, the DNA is TGTGCCAGCAGCTCTACCCCCGGGAGCGGGGTTTCCTACGAGCAGTACTTC. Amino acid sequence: CASSSTPGSGVSYEQYF. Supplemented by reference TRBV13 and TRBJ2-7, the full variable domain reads AAGVIQSPRHLIKEKRETATLKCYPIPRHDTVYWYQQGPGQDPQFLISFYEKMQSDKGSIPDRFSAQQFSDYHSELNMSSLELGDSALYFCASSSTPGSGVSYEQYFGPGTRLTVT.